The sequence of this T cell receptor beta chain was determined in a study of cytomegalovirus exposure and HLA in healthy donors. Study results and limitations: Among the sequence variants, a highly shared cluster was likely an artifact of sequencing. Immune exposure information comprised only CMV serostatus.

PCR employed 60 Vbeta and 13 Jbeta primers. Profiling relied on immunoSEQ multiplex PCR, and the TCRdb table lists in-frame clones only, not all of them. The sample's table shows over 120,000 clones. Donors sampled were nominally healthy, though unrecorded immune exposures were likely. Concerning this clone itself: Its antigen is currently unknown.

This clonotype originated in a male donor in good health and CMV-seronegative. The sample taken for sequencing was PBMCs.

CDR3 DNA: TGTGCCAGCGAACCGGGACAGGGGCTATCTGGGGCCAACGTCCTGACTTTC. This sequence encodes CASEPGQGLSGANVLTF. The chain uses TRBV19 and TRBJ2-6, with TRBD1 identical over 10 bases. This CDR3 has 17 residues. Germline V gives CDR1 LNHDA, CDR2 SQIVND (reference sequence). V shed 9 bases and J 1 base; nucleotides not matched to a gene: 9.